The T cell receptor (beta chain) under discussion was sequenced for a study of cytomegalovirus exposure and HLA in healthy donors. General study results and limits: Specificity of a few CMV-associated chains for CMV antigens was verified in vitro. TCR beta V segments were, for the most part, productive about 87% or about 30% of the time in an earlier analysis.

On this clone: Its target is unknown.

The PCR ran on 60 Vbeta and 13 Jbeta primers. In the original analysis: Later analysis identified some 80 million unique TCR beta chains, 10 million to 12 million shared. Some clones are missing from TCRdb's copy, which holds only in-frame ones; the method was immunoSEQ multiplex PCR. The DNA was the basis for D and trimming; V, J and clone size are from that table. The table lists roughly 150,000 clones, about 82% of them singletons. Germline V gene lookup returns CDR1 SGHTA and CDR2 FQGNSA. V dropped 1 base and J dropped 6; count of bases not matched to a gene: 8. This CDR3 is built from 16 residues.

J is TRBJ1-5 and V is TRBV7-2, with 8 nucleotides matching TRBD1. The sequenced material came from PBMCs. This sequence was found in a man under 40 in good health. The CDR3 sequence: CASSLVGQGFGQPQHF. The CDR3 nucleotides read TGTGCCAGCAGCTTAGTAGGACAGGGATTCGGTCAGCCCCAGCATTTT.